This T cell receptor beta chain was identified in a study of shared clonotypes between healthy human individuals. Notes on the study in general: Rarefaction curves obtained for sorted subsets showed sequencing incomplete despite large depth. How much donors shared clonotypes was expected to be affected by sequencing depth.

The germline V gene encodes CDR1 MGHRA and CDR2 YSYEKL. Trimming removed 4 bases at V and 5 bases at J, with 21 bases between. The CDR3 consists of 16 residues. Naive CD8 populations comprised CD45RO-negative cells positively selected for CCR7, excluding terminally differentiated effector memory CD45RA+ cells. Note on this clone: Its antigen is not identified.

TCRdb keeps only in-frame clones here, not all; method: immunoSEQ multiplex PCR. The data contain some 2 million clones, around 96% of them singletons. V usage is TRBV4-1 and J usage is TRBJ2-7; D may match TRBD1 or TRBD2 (7 bases each). The receptor was derived from a young man in good health. Sequencing was performed on naive CD8+ T cells sorted from blood. The chain's CDR3 is CASSLRAGGGADEQYF. CDR3 sequence (DNA): TGCGCCAGCAGCCTGCGTGCAGGGGGAGGGGCGGACGAGCAGTACTTC.